These 21 T cell receptor beta chains were sequenced from one sample in a study of blood T cell repertoires in COVID-19. TCRdb's table, derived via immunoSEQ multiplex PCR, lists solely in-frame clones and lacks some. Here the sample spans 90,000 to 120,000 clones, roughly 90% being singletons. The sequenced material came from peripheral blood. Receptors originate from a man in his forties or fifties with active or convalescent COVID-19.

This clone appeared once. J is TRBJ1-2 and V is TRBV11-2; D is unclear. There are 15 residues in the CDR3. Per the germline V gene, CDR1 is SGHAT and CDR2 is FQNNGV. V lost 5 bases, J lost 4 bases, and 17 bases lay in between. CDR3 amino acids: CASSASGLEPYGYTF. In DNA form, the CDR3 reads TGTGCCAGCAGCGCTAGCGGCCTTGAGCCCTATGGCTACACCTTC.

V gene TRBV30 combines with J gene TRBJ1-4, with D unresolved. Germline CDR1 and CDR2: GTSNPN and SVGIG (reference sequence). V was cut by 0 bases and J by 11 bases, with 19 bases left in between. CDR3 size: 15 residues. The CDR3 DNA reads TGTGCCTGGAGTGTACGAGAACAGTTAACTGGGAAACTGTTTTTT. Residues: CAWSVREQLTGKLFF.

This chain connects TRBV5-1 to TRBJ1-1, with D unresolved. The germline V gene has CDR1 SGHRS and CDR2 YFSETQ. The CDR3 runs 11 residues. The germline V and J ends were trimmed by 5 bases and 3 bases, with 5 bases remaining between them. The CDR3 loop reads CASSSDTEAFF. The CDR3, as DNA: TGCGCCAGCAGTTCGGACACTGAAGCTTTCTTT.

The chain is built from TRBV6-4 and TRBJ2-3, with TRBD1 as a possible D gene (5 bases). There are 15 residues in the CDR3. CDR1 and CDR2 (germline): MRHNA, SNTAGT. V was clipped by 3 bases and J by 4 bases, with 14 bases between them. The CDR3 here is CASSEEDSRADTQYF. CDR3 DNA sequence: TGTGCCAGCAGTGAAGAAGATTCCAGGGCAGATACGCAGTATTTT.

The chain couples TRBV4-1 to TRBJ2-1; 7 bases agree with TRBD2. CDR3 length: 16 residues. The V and J ends lost 4 bases and 5 bases, in that order; junction bases with no gene match: 11. Germline V gene lookup returns CDR1 MGHRA and CDR2 YSYEKL. The CDR3 is CASSRYTSGNNNEQFF. CDR3 nucleotide sequence: TGCGCCAGCAGCCGGTATACAAGCGGGAATAACAATGAGCAGTTCTTC.

This clone was picked up a small number of times. This sequence joins TRBV3-1 (or the pseudogene TRBV3-2) and TRBJ2-1; 9 bases fit TRBD2. The germline CDR1 and CDR2 sequences are LGHDT and YNNKEL (reference sequence). The ends lost 4 bases at V and 7 bases at J; junction bases unmatched: 11. The CDR3 length is 16 residues. CDR3 amino acids: CASSPIAGVVVNEQFF. CDR3 coding DNA: TGTGCCAGCAGCCCTATAGCGGGAGTGGTTGTTAATGAGCAGTTCTTC.

The chain carries TRBV28 and TRBJ2-7, with TRBD2 matching 7 bases. The CDR3 runs 14 residues. Germline V gene data show CDR1 as MDHEN and CDR2 as SYDVKM. Trimming took 8 bases from V and 5 from J; bases not matched to a gene: 12. CDR3 nucleotide sequence: TGTGCCAGCCTACCGGGCGGGAGTTCTAACGAGCAGTACTTC. Its protein product is CASLPGGSSNEQYF.

This chain joins TRBV10-1 and TRBJ2-7; no reliable D call. This CDR3 comprises 17 residues. Germline-derived CDR1 and CDR2 are WNHNN and SYGVQD (reference sequence). With 0 bases removed from V and 0 bases from J, the gap between germline ends came to 15 bases. The CDR3 nucleotides are TGCGCCAGCAGTGAGTCGGAGTGGTCACCAACCTCCTACGAGCAGTACTTC. Amino acid sequence: CASSESEWSPTSYEQYF.

This rearrangement joins TRBV28 to TRBJ1-5, with D hard to call. The CDR3 extends over 13 amino acids. Trimming shortened V by 4 bases and J by 6 bases, and 10 bases separated the two germline ends. Germline CDR1 and CDR2: MDHEN and SYDVKM. In DNA, the CDR3 is TGTGCCAGCAGTTCCCCAGCGGGTCAGCCCCAGCATTTT. Residues: CASSSPAGQPQHF.

The chain couples TRBV30 to TRBJ1-3; D ambiguous. The CDR3 has 11 residues. The V and J ends lost 5 bases and 3 bases respectively, with 5 bases between them. CDR1 is GTSNPN, CDR2 SVGIG, per germline (reference sequence). The CDR3: CAWGIGNTIYF. DNA for the CDR3: TGTGCCTGGGGCATTGGAAACACCATATATTTT.

The chain combines TRBV7-9 with TRBJ1-1; D is unresolved. The CDR3 loop spans 15 amino acids. Trimming took 8 bases from V and 1 from J, leaving 17 bases between them. Germline-derived CDR1 and CDR2 are SEHNR and FQNEAQ (reference sequence). The CDR3 spells CASHTAPTRNTEAFF. CDR3 sequence (DNA): TGTGCCAGCCACACAGCCCCTACACGGAACACTGAAGCTTTCTTT.

The genes are TRBV6-7 and TRBJ2-1; TRBD2 aligns across 9 bases. TRBV6-7 is an open reading frame whose function is uncertain. V lost 2 bases to trimming and J lost 9 bases; unmatched junction nucleotides: 8. This CDR3 spans 15 amino acids. The CDR3 here is CASSYAGLARGEQFF. The CDR3 region has the DNA TGTGCCAGCAGTTACGCGGGACTAGCTAGGGGTGAGCAGTTCTTC.

This chain joins TRBV4-3 and TRBJ2-1; 7 bases match TRBD2. V shed 1 base and J 9 bases; nucleotides not matched to a gene: 3. CDR3 length: 13 residues. Germline CDR1 and CDR2: LGHNA and YSLEER. In DNA, the CDR3 is TGCGCCAGCAGCCAAGGGGAGGGCGGTGAGCAGTTCTTC. Residues: CASSQGEGGEQFF.

This chain uses TRBV5-1 with TRBJ2-7; D may be TRBD2 (5 bases). Trimming removed 0 bases from V and 2 bases from J, with 12 bases in between. CDR3 length equals 15 residues. Germline V lookup: CDR1 SGHRS, CDR2 YFSETQ. The CDR3 nucleotides read TGCGCCAGCAGCTTGGGAACGTACGGGGCCTACGAGCAGTACTTC. Translation gives CASSLGTYGAYEQYF. The whole variable domain, remainder taken from reference TRBV5-1 and TRBJ2-7, is KAGVTQTPRYLIKTRGQQVTLSCSPISGHRSVSWYQQTPGQGLQFLFEYFSETQRNKGNFPGRFSGRQFSNSRSEMNVSTLELGDSALYLCASSLGTYGAYEQYFGPGTRLTVT.

V usage is TRBV30 and J usage is TRBJ2-7, with unresolved D. CDR3 length: 12 amino acids. From germline, CDR1 is GTSNPN and CDR2 SVGIG (reference sequence). CDR3 in DNA: TGTGTCTGCCGCGAGTCCTCCTACGAGCAGTACTTC. It yields the protein CVCRESSYEQYF.

V is TRBV5-8 and J is TRBJ1-5, with 9 bases aligning to TRBD1. The CDR3 contains 16 residues. Unmatched junction bases numbered 5, after V lost 3 bases and J lost 1 base. Germline CDR1 reads SGHTS; CDR2 reads YDEGEE. For the CDR3, the DNA is TGTGCCAGCAGCTCAGTAACAGGGGGCAGCAATCAGCCCCAGCATTTT. This encodes CASSSVTGGSNQPQHF. The full variable domain, its missing parts supplied by reference TRBV5-8 and TRBJ1-5, is EAGVTQSPTHLIKTRGQQATLRCSPISGHTSVYWYQQALGLGLQFLLWYDEGEERNRGNFPPRFSGRQFPNYSSELNVNALELEDSALYLCASSSVTGGSNQPQHFGDGTRLSIL.

A single count supports this clone. The gene calls are TRBV25-1 and TRBJ2-2, with a weak D call TRBD2 (6 bases). V lost 4 bases and J lost 3, with 12 bases in between. CDR3 length: 15 residues. Germline V gene sequence: CDR1 MGHDK, CDR2 SYGVNS. This CDR3 is CASSVGTRDTGELFF. CDR3 sequence (DNA): TGTGCCAGCAGTGTGGGGACTCGGGACACCGGGGAGCTGTTTTTT.

The V gene is TRBV2, the J gene TRBJ2-7, with unresolved D. The CDR3 runs 13 residues. Trimming took off 7 bases at V and 1 base at J, with 11 bases between the two ends. Germline V gene sequence: CDR1 SNHLY, CDR2 FYNNEI. The chain's CDR3 is CASKAWFSYEQYF. CDR3 sequence (DNA): TGTGCCAGCAAAGCGTGGTTTTCCTACGAGCAGTACTTC.

V usage is TRBV28 and J usage is TRBJ1-2; D is possibly TRBD1 (6 bases). Germline lookup yields CDR1 MDHEN and CDR2 SYDVKM. The CDR3 spans 13 residues. The CDR3 loop is CAIRDTANYGYTF. CDR3 nucleotide sequence: TGTGCTATTCGGGACACCGCTAACTATGGCTACACCTTC.

V gene TRBV5-4 combines with J gene TRBJ2-5, with 7 bases matching TRBD1. This CDR3 is 16 amino acids long. J gave up 1 base and V 0 bases, and 6 bases lay outside the gene matches. CDR1 and CDR2 (germline): SGHNT, YYREEE (reference sequence). The CDR3 sequence is CASSLDRGRGQETQYF. CDR3 nucleotides: TGTGCCAGCAGCTTGGACAGGGGAAGGGGCCAAGAGACCCAGTACTTC.

This sequence joins TRBV7-9 and TRBJ2-1, with D perhaps TRBD2 (6 bases). This CDR3 contains 13 residues. CDR1 SEHNR and CDR2 FQNEAQ come from the germline V gene (reference sequence). Trimming shortened V by 5 bases and J by 14 bases, and 19 bases separated the two germline ends. In DNA form, the CDR3 reads TGTGCCAGCAGCGCGGACGGGGGAACCGGGAAGTTCTTC. Translation gives CASSADGGTGKFF.